Given below is one TCR beta chain in context. Its specificity is not known. The source of the sample is a study of metastatic and nonmetastatic thyroid tumors. Overall study context: It was across blood and tumor or nodule tissue from malignant and benign thyroid patients that repertoires were compared. General study results and limits: As reported, TCR beta diversity in blood and tumor was significantly higher in malignant thyroid tumors than in benign nodules.

None of the patients had undergone any treatment ahead of thyroid surgery. Authors' analysis steps: Built for papillary thyroid cancer, a distant-metastasis classifier drew on CDR3 differences across clinicopathological groups. TCRdb recomputed clones from the PCR reads via MiXCR. The V and J calls come from TCRdb's annotation, not from the publication. The sample lists about 22,000 clones; roughly 18% were seen once. The source material was adjacent normal tissue. The clonotype was recovered from a male donor with papillary thyroid cancer or a benign thyroid nodule (not recorded which). Some clones in this sample may be carry-over from other donors' samples.

The CDR3, as DNA: TGTGCCAGCAGTTTAGGAGGGGCCGGGGGCTCCTATGGCTACACCTTC. Its translation is CASSLGGAGGSYGYTF. V is TRBV12-3 or TRBV12-4 and J is TRBJ1-2, with D perhaps matching TRBD1 (6 bases). The CDR3 consists of 16 residues. V shed 1 base and J shed 4 bases, with 16 bases lying between them.